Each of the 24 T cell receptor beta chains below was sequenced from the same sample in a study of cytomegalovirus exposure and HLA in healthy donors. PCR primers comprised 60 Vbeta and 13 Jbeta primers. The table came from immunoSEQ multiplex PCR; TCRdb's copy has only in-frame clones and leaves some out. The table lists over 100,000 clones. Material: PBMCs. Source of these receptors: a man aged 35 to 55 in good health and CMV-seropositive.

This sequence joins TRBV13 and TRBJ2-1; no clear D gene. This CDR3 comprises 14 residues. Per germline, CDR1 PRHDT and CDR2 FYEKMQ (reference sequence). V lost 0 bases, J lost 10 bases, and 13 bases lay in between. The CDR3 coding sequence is TGTGCCAGCAGCTTAGGCCTTCCGTCTATCGAGCAGTTCTTC. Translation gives CASSLGLPSIEQFF.

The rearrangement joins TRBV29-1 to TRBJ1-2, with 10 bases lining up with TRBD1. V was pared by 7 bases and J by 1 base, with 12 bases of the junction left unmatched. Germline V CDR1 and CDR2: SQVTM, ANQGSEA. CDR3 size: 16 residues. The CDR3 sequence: CSGVIRTGGYNYGYTF. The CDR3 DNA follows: TGCAGCGGCGTGATTAGGACAGGGGGTTATAACTATGGCTACACCTTC.

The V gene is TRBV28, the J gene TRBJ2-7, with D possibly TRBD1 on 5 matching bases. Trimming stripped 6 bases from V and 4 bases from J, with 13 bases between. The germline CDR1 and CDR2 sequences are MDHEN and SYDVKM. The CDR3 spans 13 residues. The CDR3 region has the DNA TGTGCCAGCAGCGCGCCTAACAGGTACGAGCAGTACTTC. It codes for CASSAPNRYEQYF.

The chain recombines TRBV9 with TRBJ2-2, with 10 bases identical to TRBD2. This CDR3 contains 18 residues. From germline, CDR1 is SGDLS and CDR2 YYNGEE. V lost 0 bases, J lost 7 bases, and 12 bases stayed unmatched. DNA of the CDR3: TGTGCCAGCAGCGTAGACGCTAGCGGGAGAGGGTTGGACGGGGAGCTGTTTTTT. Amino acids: CASSVDASGRGLDGELFF.

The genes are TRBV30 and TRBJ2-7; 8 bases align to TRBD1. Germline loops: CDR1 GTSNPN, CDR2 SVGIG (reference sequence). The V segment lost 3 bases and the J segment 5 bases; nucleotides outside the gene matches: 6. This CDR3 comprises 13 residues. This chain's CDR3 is CAWRSDRANEQYF. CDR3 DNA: TGTGCCTGGAGATCGGACAGGGCTAACGAGCAGTACTTC.

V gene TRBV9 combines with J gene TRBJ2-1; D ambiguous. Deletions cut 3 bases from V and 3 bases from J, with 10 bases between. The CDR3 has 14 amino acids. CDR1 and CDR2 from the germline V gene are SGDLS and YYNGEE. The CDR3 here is CASSDNSGYNEQFF. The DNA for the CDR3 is TGTGCCAGCAGCGATAACTCGGGCTACAATGAGCAGTTCTTC.

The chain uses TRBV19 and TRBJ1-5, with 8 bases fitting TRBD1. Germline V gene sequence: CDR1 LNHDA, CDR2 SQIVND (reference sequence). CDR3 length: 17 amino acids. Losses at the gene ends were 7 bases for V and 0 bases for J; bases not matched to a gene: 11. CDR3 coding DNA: TGTGCCAGTAACTCCCGGACAGGGTGGAATAGCAATCAGCCCCAGCATTTT. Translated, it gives CASNSRTGWNSNQPQHF.

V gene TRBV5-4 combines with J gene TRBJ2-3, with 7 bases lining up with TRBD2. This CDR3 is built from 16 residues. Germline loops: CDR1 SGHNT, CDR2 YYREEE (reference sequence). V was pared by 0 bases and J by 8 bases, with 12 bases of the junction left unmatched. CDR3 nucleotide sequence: TGTGCCAGCAGCTTGGAAACCGGGACTAACGTTGGTACGCAGTATTTT. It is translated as CASSLETGTNVGTQYF.

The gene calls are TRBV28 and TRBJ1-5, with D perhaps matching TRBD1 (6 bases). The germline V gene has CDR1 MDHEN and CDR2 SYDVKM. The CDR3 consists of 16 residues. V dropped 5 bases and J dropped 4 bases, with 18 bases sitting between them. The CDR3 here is CASSLGGGGWNQPQHF. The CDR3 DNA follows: TGTGCCAGCAGTCTGGGGGGGGGCGGATGGAATCAGCCCCAGCATTTT.

For the CDR3, the DNA is TGTGCCAGCAGTGAAGGGGGGTGGGACGGAAACTATGGCTACACCTTC. Its protein product is CASSEGGWDGNYGYTF. The chain has TRBV25-1 and TRBJ1-2, with D maybe TRBD1 (5 bases). Germline CDR1 is MGHDK and CDR2 is SYGVNS. The V end lost 2 bases, the J end lost 2 bases, and 15 bases lay between the germline ends. The CDR3 sequence is 16 residues long.

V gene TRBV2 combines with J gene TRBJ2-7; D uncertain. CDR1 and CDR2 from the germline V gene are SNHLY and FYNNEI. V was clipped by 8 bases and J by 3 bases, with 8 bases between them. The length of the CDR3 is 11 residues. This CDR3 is CASLDLYEQYF. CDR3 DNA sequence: TGTGCCAGCCTAGACCTCTACGAGCAGTACTTC.

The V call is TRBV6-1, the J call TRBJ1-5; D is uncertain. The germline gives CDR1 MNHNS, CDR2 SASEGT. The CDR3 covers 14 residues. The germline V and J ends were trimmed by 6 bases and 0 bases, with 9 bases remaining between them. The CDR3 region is CASSRGSSNQPQHF. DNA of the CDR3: TGTGCCAGCAGCCGTGGGAGTAGCAATCAGCCCCAGCATTTT.

CDR3 in DNA: TGTGCCAGTAGTATCGACTCTCCAAACCTTGATTCACCCCTCCACTTT. This codes for CASSIDSPNLDSPLHF. This chain links TRBV19 with TRBJ1-6; D uncertain. This CDR3 has 16 amino acids. Germline V gene sequence: CDR1 LNHDA, CDR2 SQIVND (reference sequence). Trimming stripped 3 bases from V and 8 bases from J, with 17 bases between. The entire variable domain, with the rest obtained from reference TRBV19 and TRBJ1-6, is as follows: DGGITQSPKYLFRKEGQNVTLSCEQNLNHDAMYWYRQDPGQGLRLIYYSQIVNDFQKGDIAEGYSVSREKKESFPLTVTSAQKNPTAFYLCASSIDSPNLDSPLHFGNGTRLTVT.

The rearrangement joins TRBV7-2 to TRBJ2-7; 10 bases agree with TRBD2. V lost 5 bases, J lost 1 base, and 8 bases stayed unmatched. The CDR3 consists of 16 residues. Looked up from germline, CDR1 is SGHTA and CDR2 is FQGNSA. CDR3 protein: CASSRLAGASSYEQYF. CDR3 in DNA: TGTGCCAGCAGCCGCCTAGCGGGAGCGTCTTCCTACGAGCAGTACTTC.

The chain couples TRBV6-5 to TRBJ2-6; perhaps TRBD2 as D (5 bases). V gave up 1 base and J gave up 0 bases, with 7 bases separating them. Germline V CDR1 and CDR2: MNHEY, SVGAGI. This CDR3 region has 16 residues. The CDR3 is CASSYYTSSGANVLTF. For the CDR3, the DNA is TGTGCCAGCAGTTACTATACTAGCTCTGGGGCCAACGTCCTGACTTTC.

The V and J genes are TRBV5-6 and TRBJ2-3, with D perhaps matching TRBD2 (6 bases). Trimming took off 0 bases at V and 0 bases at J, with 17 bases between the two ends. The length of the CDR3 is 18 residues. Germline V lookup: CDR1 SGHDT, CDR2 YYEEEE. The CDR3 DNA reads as TGTGCCAGCAGCTTGGCCCGGGGGAGGAGATTTAGCACAGATACGCAGTATTTT. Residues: CASSLARGRRFSTDTQYF.

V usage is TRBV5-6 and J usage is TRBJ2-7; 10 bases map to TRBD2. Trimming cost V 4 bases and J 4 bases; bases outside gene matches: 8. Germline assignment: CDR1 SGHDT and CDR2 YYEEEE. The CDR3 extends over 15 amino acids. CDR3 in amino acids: CASSRFDSGRYEQYF. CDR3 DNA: TGTGCCAGCAGCCGATTCGATAGCGGGAGGTACGAGCAGTACTTC.

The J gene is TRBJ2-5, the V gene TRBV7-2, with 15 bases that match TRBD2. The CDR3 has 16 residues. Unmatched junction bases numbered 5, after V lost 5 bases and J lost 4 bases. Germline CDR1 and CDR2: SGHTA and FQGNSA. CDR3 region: CASSRTSGRVGETQYF. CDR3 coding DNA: TGTGCCAGCAGCCGGACTAGCGGGAGGGTTGGAGAGACCCAGTACTTC. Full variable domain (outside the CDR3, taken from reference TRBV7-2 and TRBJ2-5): GAGVSQSPSNKVTEKGKDVELRCDPISGHTALYWYRQSLGQGLEFLIYFQGNSAPDKSGLPSDRFSAERTGGSVSTLTIQRTQQEDSAVYLCASSRTSGRVGETQYFGPGTRLLVL.

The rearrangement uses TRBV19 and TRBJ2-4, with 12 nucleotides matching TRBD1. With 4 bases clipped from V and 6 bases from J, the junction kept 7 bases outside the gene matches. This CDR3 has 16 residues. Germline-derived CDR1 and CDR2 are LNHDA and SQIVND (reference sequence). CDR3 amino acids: CASSTGTGGFLNIQYF. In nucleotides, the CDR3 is TGTGCCAGTAGTACAGGGACAGGGGGCTTTTTAAACATTCAGTACTTC.

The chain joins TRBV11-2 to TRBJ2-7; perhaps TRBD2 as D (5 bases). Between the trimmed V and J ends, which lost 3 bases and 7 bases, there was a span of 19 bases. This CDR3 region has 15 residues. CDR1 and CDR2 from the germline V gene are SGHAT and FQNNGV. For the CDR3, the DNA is TGTGCCAGCAGCTTGATTAGTGGGAGTGCAGCAGAGCAGTACTTC. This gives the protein CASSLISGSAAEQYF.

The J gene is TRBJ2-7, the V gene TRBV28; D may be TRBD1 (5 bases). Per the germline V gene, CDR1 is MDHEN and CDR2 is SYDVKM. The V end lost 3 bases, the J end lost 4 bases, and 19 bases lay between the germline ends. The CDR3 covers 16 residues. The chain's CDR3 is CASSFVTGSIWYEQYF. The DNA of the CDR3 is TGTGCCAGCAGTTTCGTTACAGGAAGTATTTGGTACGAGCAGTACTTC.

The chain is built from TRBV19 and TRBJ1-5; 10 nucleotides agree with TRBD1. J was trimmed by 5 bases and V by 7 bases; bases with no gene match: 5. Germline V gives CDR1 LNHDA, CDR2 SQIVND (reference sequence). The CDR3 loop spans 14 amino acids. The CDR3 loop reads CASTLGQGYQPQHF. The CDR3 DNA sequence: TGTGCCAGTACCCTGGGACAGGGGTATCAGCCCCAGCATTTT.

The chain's CDR3 is CASSPRQGKGEKLFF. The CDR3 DNA reads as TGTGCCAGCAGTCCCCGCCAGGGGAAAGGTGAAAAACTGTTTTTT. This rearrangement joins TRBV28 to TRBJ1-4, with D maybe TRBD1 (6 bases). The V and J ends lost 5 bases and 7 bases respectively, with 17 bases between them. Looked up from germline, CDR1 is MDHEN and CDR2 is SYDVKM. The CDR3 is made up of 15 amino acids.

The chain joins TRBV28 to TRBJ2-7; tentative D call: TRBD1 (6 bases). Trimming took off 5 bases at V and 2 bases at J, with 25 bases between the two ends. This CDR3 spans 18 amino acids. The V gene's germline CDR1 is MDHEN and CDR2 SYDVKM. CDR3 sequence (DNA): TGTGCCAGCAGTCCTACCGGGACACCGATGACGGAAACCTACGAGCAGTACTTC. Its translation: CASSPTGTPMTETYEQYF.